The next 5 T cell receptor beta chains were all read from a single sample in a study of naive and memory T cell subsets (dated by TCRdb to about 2017). Library generation was performed with UMI-ligation and nested PCR. These reads were obtained on an Illumina MiSeq. To cover both TRBC1 and TRBC2, the beta constant-region primer consisted of an equimolar mix of two oligonucleotides. Starting from the raw public reads, TCRdb applied fastp trimming at Q25, assembled clones with MiXCR and retained in-frame beta chains. Every entry covers one CDR3 protein and lists the most common genes and DNA from its rows. The sample table shows 75,000 to 85,000 distinct CDR3 sequences, and 13% are seen once. In total, the top ten clones hold 0.75% to 0.95% of the sample. Material for sequencing was central memory CD4+ T cells from blood. The cell subset or site label here, explained by the study, means: central memory, CD45RA- CD27+. These receptors were taken from a human donor in good health.

This clonotype was observed many times. V is TRBV7-2 and J is TRBJ2-7, with 12 bases lining up with TRBD2. The CDR3 spans 19 residues. Unmatched junction bases numbered 20, after V lost 4 bases and J lost 7 bases. Germline V gene sequence: CDR1 SGHTA, CDR2 FQGNSA. The CDR3: CASSSAGTTGLAGIWEQYF. CDR3 bases: TGTGCCAGCAGCTCCGCCGGGACCACTGGACTAGCGGGAATTTGGGAGCAGTACTTC.

This chain joins TRBV18 and TRBJ1-4; perhaps TRBD1 as D (6 bases). Per germline, CDR1 KGHSH and CDR2 LQKENI. V shed 2 bases and J shed 1 base, with 17 bases lying between them. The CDR3 length is 18 residues. CDR3: CASSPIGSRGITNEKLFF. DNA for the CDR3: TGTGCCAGCTCACCAATCGGGTCGAGGGGGATAACTAATGAAAAACTGTTTTTT.

This clonotype was seen many times. This CDR3 is CASRGLAGGIYNEQFF. In nucleotides, the CDR3 is TGTGCCAGCAGGGGACTAGCGGGAGGGATATACAATGAGCAGTTCTTC. The chain uses TRBV6-2 or TRBV6-3 and TRBJ2-1, with TRBD2 identical over 16 bases. The CDR3 is made up of 16 amino acids. With V trimmed by 6 bases and J by 4 bases, 3 bases remained unmatched. Germline CDR1 MNHEY, CDR2 SVGEGT.

Of note for this clonotype: A single base separates this from a much larger clone, so it may be a read error. The V call is TRBV7-2, the J call TRBJ1-3, with D hard to call. Trimming stripped 2 bases from V and 3 bases from J, with 11 bases between. CDR1 SGHTA and CDR2 FQGNSA come from the germline V gene. The CDR3 sequence is 15 residues long. This CDR3 reads CASSLFFQIGNTIYF. In nucleotides, the CDR3 is TGTGCCAGCAGCTTATTCTTCCAGATTGGAAACACCATATATTTT.

The V and J genes are TRBV29-1 and TRBJ2-3; 14 bases are shared with TRBD2. The CDR3 spans 18 residues. V lost 8 bases to trimming and J lost 0 bases; unmatched junction nucleotides: 13. The germline gives CDR1 SQVTM, CDR2 ANQGSEA. The CDR3 DNA is TGCAGCTTAAAGGGACTAGCGGGAGTGGGCGCTAGCACAGATACGCAGTATTTT. Translating gives CSLKGLAGVGASTDTQYF.